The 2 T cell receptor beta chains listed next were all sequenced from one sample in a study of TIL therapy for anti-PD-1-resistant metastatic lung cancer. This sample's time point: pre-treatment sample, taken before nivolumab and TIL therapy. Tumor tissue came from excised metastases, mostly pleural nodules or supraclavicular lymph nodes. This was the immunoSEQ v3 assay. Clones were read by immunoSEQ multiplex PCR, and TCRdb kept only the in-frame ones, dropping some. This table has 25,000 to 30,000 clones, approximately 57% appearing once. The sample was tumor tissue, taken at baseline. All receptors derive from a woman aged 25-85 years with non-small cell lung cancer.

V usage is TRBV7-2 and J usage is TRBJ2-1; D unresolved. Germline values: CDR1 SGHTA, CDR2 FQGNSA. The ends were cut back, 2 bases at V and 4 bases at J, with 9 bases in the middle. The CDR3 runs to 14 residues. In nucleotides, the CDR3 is TGTGCCAGCAGCTTAAAATCTCATTACAATGAGCAGTTCTTC. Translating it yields CASSLKSHYNEQFF.

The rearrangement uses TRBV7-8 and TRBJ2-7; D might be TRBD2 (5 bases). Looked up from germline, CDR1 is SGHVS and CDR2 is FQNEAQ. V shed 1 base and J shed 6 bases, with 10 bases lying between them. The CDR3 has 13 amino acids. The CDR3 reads CASSLVATSEQYF. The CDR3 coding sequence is TGTGCCAGCAGCTTAGTCGCTACTAGCGAGCAGTACTTC.